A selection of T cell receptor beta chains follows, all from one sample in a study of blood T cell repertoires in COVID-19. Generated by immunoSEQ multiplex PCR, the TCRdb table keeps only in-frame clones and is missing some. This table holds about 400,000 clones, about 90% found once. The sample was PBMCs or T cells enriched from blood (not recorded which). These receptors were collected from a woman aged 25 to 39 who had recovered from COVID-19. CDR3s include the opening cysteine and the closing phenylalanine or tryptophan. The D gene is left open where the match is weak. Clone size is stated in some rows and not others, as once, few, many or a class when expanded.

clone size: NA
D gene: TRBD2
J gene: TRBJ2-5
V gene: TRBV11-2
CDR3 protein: CASSLVPTRLAGEETQYF
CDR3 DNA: TGTGCCAGCAGCTTAGTGCCGACGAGACTAGCGGGAGAAGAGACCCAGTACTTC

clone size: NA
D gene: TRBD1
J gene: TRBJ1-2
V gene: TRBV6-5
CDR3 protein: CASSPGQLNYGYTF
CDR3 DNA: TGTGCCAGCAGTCCGGGACAGCTTAACTATGGCTACACCTTC

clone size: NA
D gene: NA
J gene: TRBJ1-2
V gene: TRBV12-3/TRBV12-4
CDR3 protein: CASAGGEVGYTF
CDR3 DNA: TGTGCCAGCGCCGGGGGGGAGGTTGGCTACACCTTC

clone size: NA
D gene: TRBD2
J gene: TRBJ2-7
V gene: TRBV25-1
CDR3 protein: CASRYTPGLAYEQYF
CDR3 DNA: TGTGCCAGCAGATATACTCCGGGACTAGCCTACGAGCAGTACTTC

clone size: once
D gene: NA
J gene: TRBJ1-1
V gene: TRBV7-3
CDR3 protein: CASSLQGGTEAFF
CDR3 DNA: TGTGCCAGCAGCTTACAGGGAGGAACTGAAGCTTTCTTT

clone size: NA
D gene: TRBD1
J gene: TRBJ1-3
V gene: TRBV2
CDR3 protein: CASSWTGGTGNTIYF
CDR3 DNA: TGTGCCAGCAGTTGGACAGGGGGAACTGGAAACACCATATATTTT

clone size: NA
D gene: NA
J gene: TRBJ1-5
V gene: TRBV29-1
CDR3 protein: CSVGDKNQPQHF
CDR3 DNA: TGCAGCGTCGGGGACAAAAATCAGCCCCAGCATTTT

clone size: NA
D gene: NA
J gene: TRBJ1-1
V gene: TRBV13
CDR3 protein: CASSFQTGNTEAFF
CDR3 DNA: TGTGCCAGCAGCTTCCAGACAGGGAACACTGAAGCTTTCTTT

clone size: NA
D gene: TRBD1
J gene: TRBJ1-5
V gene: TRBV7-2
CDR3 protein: CASSFTGGTGNQPQHF
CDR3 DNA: TGTGCCAGCAGCTTCACAGGGGGTACGGGCAATCAGCCCCAGCATTTT

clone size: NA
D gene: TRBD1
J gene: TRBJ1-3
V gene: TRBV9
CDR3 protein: CASSGQGLSGNTIYF
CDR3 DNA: TGTGCCAGCAGCGGACAGGGTCTCTCTGGAAACACCATATATTTT

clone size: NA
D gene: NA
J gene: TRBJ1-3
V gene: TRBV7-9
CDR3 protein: CASSLPGNTIYF
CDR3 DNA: TGTGCCAGCAGCCTCCCTGGAAACACCATATATTTT

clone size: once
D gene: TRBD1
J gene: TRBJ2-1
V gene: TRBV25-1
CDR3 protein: CASSESGRGSDEQFF
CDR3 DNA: TGTGCCAGCAGTGAAAGTGGCAGGGGGTCGGATGAGCAGTTCTTC

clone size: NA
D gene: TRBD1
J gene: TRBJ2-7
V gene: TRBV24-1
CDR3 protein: CATSTGGYEQYF
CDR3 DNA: TGTGCCACCAGTACAGGGGGCTACGAGCAGTACTTC

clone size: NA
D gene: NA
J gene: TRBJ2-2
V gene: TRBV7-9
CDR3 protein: CASSLQSGGENTGELFF
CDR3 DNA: TGTGCCAGCAGCTTACAGTCCGGGGGTGAGAACACCGGGGAGCTGTTTTTT

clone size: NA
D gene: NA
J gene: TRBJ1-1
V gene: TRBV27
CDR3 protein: CASSLGDENTEAFF
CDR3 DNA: TGTGCCAGCAGTTTAGGAGATGAAAACACTGAAGCTTTCTTT

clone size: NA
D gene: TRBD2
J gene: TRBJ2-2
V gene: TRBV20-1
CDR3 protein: CSASPAGDVSGELFF
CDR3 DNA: TGCAGTGCTAGTCCAGCGGGAGATGTATCTGGGGAGCTGTTTTTT

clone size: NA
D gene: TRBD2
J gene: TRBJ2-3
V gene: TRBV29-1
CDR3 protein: CSVGASGFTDTQYF
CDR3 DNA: TGCAGCGTTGGGGCTAGCGGGTTCACAGATACGCAGTATTTT

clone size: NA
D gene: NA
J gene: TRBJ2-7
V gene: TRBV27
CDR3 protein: CASSPSPSSYEQYF
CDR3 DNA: TGTGCCAGCAGTCCCTCCCCGAGCTCCTACGAGCAGTACTTC

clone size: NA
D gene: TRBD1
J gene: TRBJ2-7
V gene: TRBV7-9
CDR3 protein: CASSLQQGAHEQYF
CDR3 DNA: TGTGCCAGCAGCTTGCAACAGGGGGCTCACGAGCAGTACTTC

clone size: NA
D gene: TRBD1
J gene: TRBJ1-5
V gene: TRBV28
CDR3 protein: CASTPGTAYSNQPQHF
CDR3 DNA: TGTGCCAGCACCCCCGGGACAGCCTATAGCAATCAGCCCCAGCATTTT

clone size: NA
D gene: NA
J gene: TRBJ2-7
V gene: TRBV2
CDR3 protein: CASSEGRIISYEQYF
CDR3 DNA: TGTGCCAGCAGTGAGGGCAGAATAATCTCCTACGAGCAGTACTTC

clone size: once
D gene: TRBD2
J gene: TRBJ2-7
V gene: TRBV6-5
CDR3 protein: CASHTSGLSYEQYF
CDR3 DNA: TGTGCCAGCCATACTAGCGGGCTATCCTACGAGCAGTACTTC

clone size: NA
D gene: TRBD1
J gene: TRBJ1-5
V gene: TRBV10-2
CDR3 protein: CASRYDRGQPQHF
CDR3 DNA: TGCGCCAGCAGGTACGACAGGGGTCAGCCCCAGCATTTT

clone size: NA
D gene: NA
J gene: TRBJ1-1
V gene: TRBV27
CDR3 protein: CASSPGGWGRAFF
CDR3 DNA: TGTGCCAGCAGCCCCGGGGGGTGGGGGCGTGCTTTCTTT

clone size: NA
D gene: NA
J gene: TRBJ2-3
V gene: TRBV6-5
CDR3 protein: CASSTRDFTDTQYF
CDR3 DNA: TGTGCCAGCAGTACCCGGGACTTCACAGATACGCAGTATTTT